This T cell receptor beta chain was identified during a study of CD8+ T cells in alopecia areata. Study-level findings and limits: There was only one nonresponder, so it was unclear how baseline CD8+ expansion relates to response.

Trimming took off 3 bases at V and 0 bases at J, with 12 bases between the two ends. Germline lookup yields CDR1 SEHNR and CDR2 FQNEAQ (reference sequence). This CDR3 is built from 15 residues. Extraction of RNA preceded its reverse transcription into cDNA, which served as the sequencing template. The table came from immunoSEQ multiplex PCR; TCRdb's copy has only in-frame clones and leaves some out. The data hold 42,000 or so clones, with roughly 92% observed a single time. Treatment in this sample: oral pan-JAK inhibitor, 5-10 mg twice daily. A word on this clone: What it binds is unknown.

The material sequenced was CD8+ T cells sorted from blood, taken at week 24, from a patient treated with tofacitinib. The origin of this receptor is a human donor with alopecia areata. The chain couples TRBV7-9 to TRBJ2-7; either TRBD1 or TRBD2 may fit D (5 bases each). The chain's CDR3 is CASSFAGTFSYEQYF. The CDR3 coding sequence is TGTGCCAGCAGCTTTGCAGGGACCTTCTCCTACGAGCAGTACTTC.